One sample yielded the 22 T cell receptor beta chains listed below, sequenced in a study of blood T cell repertoires in COVID-19. The data were produced by immunoSEQ multiplex PCR, yet TCRdb's version contains in-frame clones alone and is incomplete. The table includes over 150,000 clones, about four fifths detected once. The source material was peripheral blood. Receptors originate from a human donor in a cohort sampled during active COVID-19.

The CDR3 DNA reads as TGTGCCTGGGACCCGGGACAGGGGGCGTTGGTCGGGCAAGAGACCCAGTACTTC. Its translation: CAWDPGQGALVGQETQYF. The rearrangement links TRBV30 to TRBJ2-5; 12 bases fit TRBD1. Germline trimming cut 5 bases from V and 2 bases from J; bases unmatched to any gene: 15. This CDR3 has 18 amino acids. Germline V CDR1 and CDR2: GTSNPN, SVGIG (reference sequence).

The rearrangement joins TRBV6-5 to TRBJ1-1; D may be TRBD1 (5 bases). Trimming stripped 8 bases from V and 5 bases from J, with 21 bases between. The CDR3 loop spans 15 amino acids. Germline CDR1 and CDR2: MNHEY and SVGAGI. This CDR3 reads CASVSPGPRETEAFF. CDR3 coding DNA: TGTGCCAGCGTGTCACCGGGCCCCAGGGAAACTGAAGCTTTCTTT.

The rearrangement links TRBV9 to TRBJ1-1, with a possible D match to TRBD1 (6 bases). The CDR3 contains 15 residues. V lost 3 bases, J lost 4 bases, and 16 bases lay in between. CDR1 SGDLS and CDR2 YYNGEE come from the germline V gene. The chain's CDR3 is CASSASAGAGTEAFF. CDR3 in DNA: TGTGCCAGCAGCGCCTCTGCAGGGGCTGGCACTGAAGCTTTCTTT.

V gene TRBV7-9 combines with J gene TRBJ2-7, with D possibly being TRBD1 (6 bases). The germline V and J ends were trimmed by 6 bases and 2 bases, with 14 bases remaining between them. CDR1 is SEHNR and CDR2 is FQNEAQ in the germline V gene (reference sequence). The CDR3 is made up of 14 amino acids. This CDR3 is CASSLRTETYEQYF. The CDR3 DNA is TGTGCCAGCAGTCTCCGGACAGAAACCTACGAGCAGTACTTC. The full variable domain, with the rest looked up from reference TRBV7-9 and TRBJ2-7, is DTGVSQNPRHKITKRGQNVTFRCDPISEHNRLYWYRQTLGQGPEFLTYFQNEAQLEKSRLLSDRFSAERPKGSFSTLEIQRTEQGDSAMYLCASSLRTETYEQYFGPGTRLTVT.

This sequence joins TRBV5-4 and TRBJ1-1; D is possibly TRBD1 (6 bases). Between the trimmed V and J ends, which lost 6 bases and 3 bases, there was a span of 15 bases. CDR1 is SGHNT and CDR2 is YYREEE in the germline V gene (reference sequence). The CDR3 runs 14 residues. This CDR3 is CASTIQGVDTEAFF. The CDR3 nucleotides read TGTGCCAGCACCATACAGGGCGTGGACACTGAAGCTTTCTTT.

This clone was counted once. The chain couples TRBV4-1 to TRBJ1-4; D ambiguous. The CDR3 contains 14 residues. CDR1 and CDR2 from the germline V gene are MGHRA and YSYEKL. V was cut by 7 bases and J by 8 bases, with 17 bases left in between. CDR3 in DNA: TGCGCCAGCACCCCGGGTGGGTTTGGAGAAAAACTGTTTTTT. This codes for CASTPGGFGEKLFF.

The rearrangement uses TRBV4-1 and TRBJ1-2; 9 nucleotides align to TRBD1. The CDR3 has 18 amino acids. Germline lookup yields CDR1 MGHRA and CDR2 YSYEKL. After removal of 0 bases from V and 0 bases from J, the junction contained 8 bases not matched to a gene. The DNA for the CDR3 is TGCGCCAGCAGCCAAGATGCATGGACAGGGGAGACTAACTATGGCTACACCTTC. It encodes CASSQDAWTGETNYGYTF.

CDR3 sequence reads: CASRRDRFYEQYF. In DNA, the CDR3 is TGCGCCAGCAGGAGGGACAGGTTTTACGAGCAGTACTTC. The chain has TRBV5-1 and TRBJ2-7, with 8 bases matching TRBD1. V lost 5 bases to trimming and J lost 4 bases; unmatched junction nucleotides: 5. CDR1 SGHRS and CDR2 YFSETQ come from the germline V gene. This CDR3 is built from 13 residues.

The rearrangement joins TRBV19 to TRBJ2-1; maybe TRBD2 (5 bases). V was shortened by 3 bases and J by 7 bases, with 10 bases between the two germline ends. CDR3 length: 13 residues. The germline V gene has CDR1 LNHDA and CDR2 SQIVND (reference sequence). The CDR3: CASSILRENEQFF. For the CDR3, the DNA is TGTGCCAGTAGTATCCTTCGGGAAAATGAGCAGTTCTTC.

This clone was found a few times. V gene TRBV29-1 combines with J gene TRBJ1-1; tentative D call: TRBD1 (5 bases). The V and J ends lost 7 bases and 5 bases respectively, with 17 bases between them. Looked up from germline, CDR1 is SQVTM and CDR2 is ANQGSEA. The CDR3 totals 13 residues. CDR3 coding DNA: TGCAGCGGTGATAGGGGCGAAGGGACTGAAGCTTTCTTT. It is translated as CSGDRGEGTEAFF.

The chain uses TRBV2 and TRBJ2-3; D is ambiguous. The CDR3 is made up of 10 amino acids. Germline V gene lookup returns CDR1 SNHLY and CDR2 FYNNEI. The V end was cut by 8 bases, the J end by 5 bases, with 5 bases between. The CDR3 nucleotides read TGTGCCAGCGAGATAGATACGCAGTATTTT. It specifies CASEIDTQYF. Supplemented by reference TRBV2 and TRBJ2-3, the full variable domain reads EPEVTQTPSHQVTQMGQEVILRCVPISNHLYFYWYRQILGQKVEFLVSFYNNEISEKSEIFDDQFSVERPDGSNFTLKIRSTKLEDSAMYFCASEIDTQYFGPGTRLTVL.

This clone has at least ten counts. The chain's CDR3 is CASSQRTGVGHYGYTF. The CDR3 bases are TGCGCCAGCAGCCAACGGACAGGGGTTGGTCACTATGGCTACACCTTC. The gene calls are TRBV5-1 and TRBJ1-2, with 9 bases fitting TRBD1. V was pared by 4 bases and J by 3 bases, with 10 bases of the junction left unmatched. Germline lookup yields CDR1 SGHRS and CDR2 YFSETQ. CDR3 length: 16 amino acids. The entire variable domain, with the rest obtained from reference TRBV5-1 and TRBJ1-2, is as follows: KAGVTQTPRYLIKTRGQQVTLSCSPISGHRSVSWYQQTPGQGLQFLFEYFSETQRNKGNFPGRFSGRQFSNSRSEMNVSTLELGDSALYLCASSQRTGVGHYGYTFGSGTRLTVV.

This rearrangement joins TRBV4-1 to TRBJ1-1; 9 nucleotides agree with TRBD1. Germline V gene data show CDR1 as MGHRA and CDR2 as YSYEKL. V lost 4 bases to trimming and J lost 4 bases; unmatched junction nucleotides: 7. The CDR3 is made up of 15 amino acids. The CDR3 reads CASSLDRGGTTEAFF. DNA for the CDR3: TGCGCCAGCAGCCTGGACAGGGGCGGGACCACTGAAGCTTTCTTT.

The rearrangement joins TRBV10-3 to TRBJ1-3; TRBD1 is a possible D gene (6 bases). The CDR3 contains 14 residues. Looked up from germline, CDR1 is ENHRY and CDR2 is SYGVKD. Trimming stripped 7 bases from V and 0 bases from J, with 10 bases between. The CDR3 sequence is CAINQGLSGNTIYF. In nucleotides, the CDR3 is TGTGCCATCAACCAGGGGCTCTCTGGAAACACCATATATTTT.

The chain couples TRBV9 to TRBJ2-2, with 10 positions matching TRBD2. In germline, CDR1 is SGDLS, CDR2 YYNGEE. The CDR3 extends over 16 amino acids. Trimming removed 4 bases from V and 0 bases from J; junction bases left unmatched: 3. DNA for the CDR3: TGTGCCAGCAGCATTAGCGGGGGGACGAACACCGGGGAGCTGTTTTTT. This sequence encodes CASSISGGTNTGELFF. Together with reference TRBV9 and TRBJ2-2, the CDR3 gives the full variable domain: DSGVTQTPKHLITATGQRVTLRCSPRSGDLSVYWYQQSLDQGLQFLIQYYNGEERAKGNILERFSAQQFPDLHSELNLSSLELGDSALYFCASSISGGTNTGELFFGEGSRLTVL.

CDR3 nucleotides: TGTGCCAGCAGTTACACAGGGGCCCAAGAGACCCAGTACTTC. This sequence encodes CASSYTGAQETQYF. The chain employs TRBV6-5 and TRBJ2-5, with 7 bases lining up with TRBD1. CDR1 is MNHEY and CDR2 is SVGAGI in the germline V gene. The J segment lost 1 base and the V segment lost 2 bases, leaving 1 base of the junction unmatched. This CDR3 has 14 amino acids.

This clone was seen only once. The chain combines TRBV19 with TRBJ2-1, with 11 nucleotides matching TRBD1. This CDR3 region has 13 residues. Germline V CDR1 and CDR2: LNHDA, SQIVND (reference sequence). V lost 7 bases and J lost 8; bases outside the gene matches: 4. DNA of the CDR3: TGTGCCAGTATAGGACAGGGGGCCCATGAGCAGTTCTTC. Its protein product is CASIGQGAHEQFF.

CDR3 amino acids: CASMETWDGYTF. The CDR3 region has the DNA TGTGCCAGTATGGAGACCTGGGATGGCTACACCTTC. The chain carries TRBV19 and TRBJ1-2, with D unclear. CDR1 and CDR2 from the germline V gene are LNHDA and SQIVND (reference sequence). The CDR3 is made up of 12 amino acids. V was pared by 7 bases and J by 6 bases, with 12 bases between.

The chain uses TRBV5-6 and TRBJ1-5, with D perhaps TRBD1 (6 bases). V was pared by 3 bases and J by 13 bases, with 23 bases between. Germline CDR1 SGHDT, CDR2 YYEEEE. The CDR3 sequence is 15 residues long. The chain's CDR3 is CASSSYRGGQGPQHF. The CDR3 coding sequence is TGTGCCAGCAGCTCTTATAGGGGGGGCCAGGGGCCTCAGCATTTT. Full variable domain (outside the CDR3, taken from reference TRBV5-6 and TRBJ1-5): DAGVTQSPTHLIKTRGQQVTLRCSPKSGHDTVSWYQQALGQGPQFIFQYYEEEERQRGNFPDRFSGHQFPNYSSELNVNALLLGDSALYLCASSSYRGGQGPQHFGDGTRLSIL.

The rearrangement links TRBV5-4 to TRBJ1-1; D gene uncertain. Germline values: CDR1 SGHNT, CDR2 YYREEE (reference sequence). The V end was cut by 4 bases, the J end by 4 bases, with 17 bases between. This CDR3 is built from 15 residues. CDR3 residues: CASSQRVPAGTEAFF. Written as DNA, the CDR3 is TGTGCCAGCAGCCAACGGGTGCCAGCTGGCACTGAAGCTTTCTTT.

The chain links TRBV5-1 to TRBJ2-1, with TRBD1 identical over 11 bases. Per the germline V gene, CDR1 is SGHRS and CDR2 is YFSETQ. The CDR3 consists of 15 residues. Unmatched junction bases numbered 8, after V lost 4 bases and J lost 8 bases. The CDR3 here is CASSPGQGAGDEQFF. In DNA form, the CDR3 reads TGCGCCAGCAGCCCCGGACAGGGGGCGGGGGATGAGCAGTTCTTC.

The CDR3 coding sequence is TGTGCCAGTAAGGGAGACGAAACTGAAGCTTTCTTT. It translates to CASKGDETEAFF. The gene calls are TRBV19 and TRBJ1-1; D unclear. Trimming left V 7 bases short and J 5 bases short, with 11 bases between. This CDR3 spans 12 amino acids. Germline V gives CDR1 LNHDA, CDR2 SQIVND (reference sequence). Full variable domain (remainder filled in from reference TRBV19 and TRBJ1-1): DGGITQSPKYLFRKEGQNVTLSCEQNLNHDAMYWYRQDPGQGLRLIYYSQIVNDFQKGDIAEGYSVSREKKESFPLTVTSAQKNPTAFYLCASKGDETEAFFGQGTRLTVV.